The 32 T cell receptor beta chains below were found in one sample sequenced in a study of T-cell reconstitution after alpha-beta-depleted transplantation in children. Researchers prepared the TCRbeta library using unique molecular identifiers, the study reports. TCRdb reprocessed the PCR reads with MiXCR, giving one entry per CDR3 protein. The sample carries approximately 650,000 distinct CDR3 sequences, around 13% recorded once. The sample was PBMCs, taken before TCRalphabeta/CD19-depleted stem cell transplant. Every receptor here comes from a girl between 2 and 10 years old with congenital amegakaryocytic thrombocytopenia, due to receive a stem cell transplant.

The V gene is TRBV5-6, the J gene TRBJ2-3; 7 nucleotides agree with TRBD2. CDR3 length equals 15 residues. V lost 2 bases, J lost 6 bases, and 9 bases stayed unmatched. Germline V CDR1 and CDR2: SGHDT, YYEEEE. The CDR3 DNA follows: TGTGCCAGCAGCTTCGTTCAGGGAGGGGCGGATACGCAGTATTTT. Protein product: CASSFVQGGADTQYF.

The J gene is TRBJ1-1, the V gene TRBV5-1, with D maybe TRBD1 (5 bases). CDR3 size: 14 residues. Germline CDR1 is SGHRS and CDR2 is YFSETQ. The germline V and J ends were trimmed by 1 base and 8 bases, with 15 bases remaining between them. Here the CDR3 DNA reads TGCGCCAGCAGCTTGACTCCTGGACAAGTAGAAGCTTTCTTT. Amino acid sequence: CASSLTPGQVEAFF.

In its sample, this clonotype was seen a few times. This sequence joins TRBV20-1 and TRBJ2-1; TRBD2 agrees at 7 bases. Trimming removed 1 base from V and 7 bases from J; junction bases left unmatched: 13. The CDR3 has 16 amino acids. Germline V gene sequence: CDR1 DFQATT, CDR2 SNEGSKA (reference sequence). CDR3 nucleotides: TGCAGTGCTAGAGGGGGAGCGGGAAGGGCGATAAATGAGCAGTTCTTC. Encoded protein: CSARGGAGRAINEQFF.

J is TRBJ2-1 and V is TRBV7-2, with D perhaps TRBD1 (6 bases). V was pared by 4 bases and J by 7 bases, with 23 bases between. This CDR3 has 17 residues. CDR1 and CDR2 from the germline V gene are SGHTA and FQGNSA. This CDR3 is CASSWNSGVSSWNEQFF. In nucleotides, the CDR3 is TGTGCCAGCAGCTGGAACTCAGGGGTATCATCCTGGAATGAGCAGTTCTTC.

This clonotype showed up just a few times. This chain links TRBV7-2 with TRBJ2-3; TRBD2 matches 7 bases. The CDR3 consists of 14 residues. After removal of 5 bases from V and 2 bases from J, the junction contained 4 bases not matched to a gene. CDR1 is SGHTA and CDR2 is FQGNSA in the germline V gene. This CDR3 is CASSPGTTTDTQYF. CDR3 coding DNA: TGTGCCAGCAGCCCCGGGACTACCACAGATACGCAGTATTTT.

The CDR3 DNA sequence: TGCAGTGCTAGAGATCCGCGCGAAGGGACCAAAAACATTCAGTACTTC. It translates to CSARDPREGTKNIQYF. The gene calls are TRBV20-1 and TRBJ2-4; unclear D gene. The CDR3 has 16 residues. The V gene lost 0 bases and the J gene lost 2 bases, with 14 bases spanning the gap. Germline CDR1 and CDR2: DFQATT and SNEGSKA (reference sequence).

This clonotype has a handful of counts. The gene calls are TRBV6-1 and TRBJ2-5; TRBD1 matches at 8 bases. Germline assignment: CDR1 MNHNS and CDR2 SASEGT. The junction had 6 bases not matched to a gene; V was cut back by 6 bases and J by 3 bases. The CDR3 runs 14 residues. CDR3 protein: CASRADRDKETQYF. CDR3 nucleotide sequence: TGTGCCAGCAGAGCGGACAGGGACAAAGAGACCCAGTACTTC.

The table lists this clonotype with many counts. CDR3 in amino acids: CASISTPRTGPNEQFF. CDR3 coding DNA: TGTGCCAGCATTTCCACACCGCGGACAGGCCCAAATGAGCAGTTCTTC. The gene calls are TRBV5-5 and TRBJ2-1, with TRBD1 matching over 7 bases. The CDR3 runs to 16 residues. The ends lost 6 bases at V and 7 bases at J; junction bases unmatched: 16. Germline loops: CDR1 SGHKS, CDR2 YYEKEE (reference sequence).

The genes are TRBV6-2 or TRBV6-3 and TRBJ2-1; no definite D call. Germline CDR1 MNHEY, CDR2 SVGEGT. Deletions cut 0 bases from V and 6 bases from J, with 15 bases between. The CDR3 consists of 16 residues. The CDR3 sequence is CASSYSKVIGSNEQFF. The DNA of the CDR3 is TGTGCCAGCAGTTACTCCAAAGTAATTGGGTCCAATGAGCAGTTCTTC.

The V gene is TRBV5-1, the J gene TRBJ2-3; 7 nucleotides line up with TRBD2. This CDR3 is built from 14 residues. CDR1 SGHRS and CDR2 YFSETQ come from the germline V gene. Germline trimming cut 1 base from V and 6 bases from J; bases unmatched to any gene: 5. In nucleotides, the CDR3 is TGCGCCAGCAGCTTGTGGACTAGGATCGATACGCAGTATTTT. Encoded protein: CASSLWTRIDTQYF.

This clonotype was picked up many times. CDR3 in amino acids: CAIRDQGIAGELFF. The CDR3 nucleotides are TGTGCCATCAGAGATCAGGGTATCGCCGGGGAGCTGTTTTTT. The V and J genes are TRBV10-3 and TRBJ2-2; D possibly corresponds to TRBD1 (5 bases). The germline V gene encodes CDR1 ENHRY and CDR2 SYGVKD. This CDR3 contains 14 residues. Trimming took 6 bases from V and 6 from J, leaving 14 bases between them.

In its sample, this clonotype was seen many times. This chain connects TRBV29-1 to TRBJ2-7; no clear D. The germline gives CDR1 SQVTM, CDR2 ANQGSEA. CDR3 length equals 12 residues. V lost 0 bases to trimming and J lost 0 bases, with 3 bases between them. CDR3 region: CSVEDSSYEQYF. As DNA, the CDR3 is TGCAGCGTTGAAGACAGCTCCTACGAGCAGTACTTC.

This clonotype appeared a few times. The rearrangement links TRBV12-3 or TRBV12-4 to TRBJ2-2; TRBD1 might be the D (5 bases). The CDR3 loop spans 13 amino acids. Trimming pared 4 bases from V and 10 bases from J, leaving 13 bases between. CDR3 nucleotide sequence: TGTGCCAGCAGTTCCGACAGAGTACAGGAGCTGTTTTTT. This codes for CASSSDRVQELFF.

This clonotype was seen at least ten times. The chain is built from TRBV7-8 and TRBJ2-3; 7 bases fit TRBD1. Germline trimming cut 5 bases from V and 2 bases from J; bases unmatched to any gene: 10. This CDR3 spans 16 amino acids. Germline V gene sequence: CDR1 SGHVS, CDR2 FQNEAQ. Here the CDR3 reads CASSARQGSSTDTQYF. CDR3 nucleotide sequence: TGTGCCAGCAGCGCCCGACAGGGTTCATCCACAGATACGCAGTATTTT.

In this sample, this clonotype turned up many times. The chain links TRBV12-3 or TRBV12-4 to TRBJ2-7; D might be TRBD2 (5 bases). V was trimmed by 6 bases and J by 4 bases, leaving 13 bases between them. The CDR3 has 13 amino acids. CDR3 nucleotides: TGTGCCAGCAGCTTGGGTTCGGGATACGAGCAGTACTTC. Its translation: CASSLGSGYEQYF.

To note about this clonotype: A read error is possible here, since a much larger clone lies one base away. The J gene is TRBJ2-1, the V gene TRBV15, with 7 bases that match TRBD2. The germline V gene has CDR1 LNHNV and CDR2 YYDKDF (reference sequence). CDR3 length equals 15 residues. The CDR3 DNA sequence: TGTGCCACCAGCAGTAAGCGGGGATTAGGATCTGAGCAGCTCTTC. It codes for CATSSKRGLGSEQLF.

This clonotype was detected a few times. CDR3: CASSPLLAGAQFF. The CDR3 nucleotides read TGCGCCAGCAGCCCGCTTTTGGCGGGAGCCCAGTTCTTC. The rearrangement uses TRBV5-1 and TRBJ2-1; TRBD2 aligns across 7 bases. Germline CDR1 is SGHRS and CDR2 is YFSETQ. Trimming took 4 bases from V and 13 from J; bases not matched to a gene: 11. The CDR3 has 13 amino acids.

This clonotype came up a few times. This chain joins TRBV5-1 and TRBJ1-4; 8 bases map to TRBD1. The V gene end was trimmed by 4 bases and the J gene end by 8 bases; junction bases not matched to a gene: 10. The CDR3 runs 15 residues. CDR1 is SGHRS, CDR2 YFSETQ, per germline. The CDR3 coding sequence is TGCGCCAGCAGCCAAAGCGGACAGGGCCAAGAAAAACTGTTTTTT. As protein: CASSQSGQGQEKLFF.

This clonotype was recorded only once. A read error is possible here, since a much larger clone lies one base away. This chain connects TRBV5-1 to TRBJ1-5; D is uncertain. Per germline, CDR1 SGHRS and CDR2 YFSETQ. The CDR3 contains 14 residues. V lost 0 bases and J lost 4, with 8 bases in between. CDR3 coding DNA: TGCGCCAGCAGCTTGGCACATGGTAATCAGCCCCAGCATTTT. It is translated as CASSLAHGNQPQHF.

V is TRBV7-6 and J is TRBJ2-1; tentative D call: TRBD2 (6 bases). Between the trimmed V and J ends, which lost 1 base and 2 bases, there was a span of 12 bases. The CDR3 has 16 residues. Germline lookup yields CDR1 SGHVS and CDR2 FNYEAQ. The CDR3 nucleotides read TGTGCCAGCAGCTTAGAATCGGGACTGGCCTACAATGAGCAGTTCTTC. Encoded protein: CASSLESGLAYNEQFF.

The DNA for the CDR3 is TGCGCCAGCAGCCGGGGGACTAGCGGGACGTACAATGAGCAGTTCTTC. Its protein product is CASSRGTSGTYNEQFF. The chain is built from TRBV4-1 and TRBJ2-1; TRBD2 matches at 13 bases. This CDR3 spans 16 amino acids. Germline trimming cut 4 bases from V and 4 bases from J; bases unmatched to any gene: 4. Germline loops: CDR1 MGHRA, CDR2 YSYEKL.

The chain combines TRBV2 with TRBJ2-5, with 9 bases that match TRBD2. CDR3 size: 16 residues. Germline CDR1 SNHLY, CDR2 FYNNEI. V shed 11 bases and J 2 bases; nucleotides not matched to a gene: 15. In DNA, the CDR3 is TGTGCCTCACGGACTCGAGCGGGAGGATCACAAGAGACCCAGTACTTC. The encoded protein is CASRTRAGGSQETQYF.

This clonotype was recorded many times. The chain employs TRBV5-1 and TRBJ2-7; tentatively, D is TRBD1 or TRBD2 (5 bases each). The CDR3 contains 13 residues. Germline lookup yields CDR1 SGHRS and CDR2 YFSETQ. The germline V and J ends were trimmed by 0 bases and 3 bases, with 7 bases remaining between them. CDR3: CASSLVGDYEQYF. The CDR3, as DNA: TGCGCCAGCAGCTTGGTGGGGGACTACGAGCAGTACTTC.

This rearrangement joins TRBV29-1 to TRBJ2-3; the match to TRBD2 covers 11 bases. The CDR3 is made up of 15 amino acids. Germline CDR1 reads SQVTM; CDR2 reads ANQGSEA. J gave up 2 bases and V 3 bases, and 4 bases lay outside the gene matches. DNA of the CDR3: TGCAGCGTTGATGCGGGACTAGCGGACACAGATACGCAGTATTTT. Translating it yields CSVDAGLADTDTQYF.

This clonotype was seen a handful of times. The J gene is TRBJ2-3, the V gene TRBV30; 8 nucleotides agree with TRBD2. Per the germline V gene, CDR1 is GTSNPN and CDR2 is SVGIG (reference sequence). V was pared by 1 base and J by 4 bases, with 4 bases of the junction left unmatched. This CDR3 has 14 residues. The CDR3, as DNA: TGTGCCTGGAGTGGGGGGACTAGTCCAGATACGCAGTATTTT. Translated: CAWSGGTSPDTQYF.

This clonotype was counted a few times. This chain links TRBV11-2 with TRBJ2-3; D ambiguous. This CDR3 spans 17 amino acids. Trimming stripped 5 bases from V and 6 bases from J, with 24 bases between. CDR1 and CDR2 (germline): SGHAT, FQNNGV. The CDR3 protein is CASSPILRAPGSDTQYF. For the CDR3, the DNA is TGTGCCAGCAGCCCAATCCTTCGGGCGCCGGGTTCGGATACGCAGTATTTT.

This clonotype was counted at least ten times. The rearrangement links TRBV20-1 to TRBJ1-1; D is uncertain. This CDR3 is built from 11 residues. V dropped 1 base and J dropped 10 bases, with 10 bases sitting between them. The germline gives CDR1 DFQATT, CDR2 SNEGSKA (reference sequence). CDR3: CSARASPGAFF. The CDR3, as DNA: TGCAGTGCTAGAGCTTCGCCTGGAGCTTTCTTT.

A word on this clonotype: This may come from a read error, since a much larger clone is one base off. The chain employs TRBV5-1 and TRBJ2-4; the D gene could be TRBD1 or TRBD2 (5 bases each). This CDR3 has 16 amino acids. Trimming stripped 1 base from V and 4 bases from J, with 15 bases between. Per germline, CDR1 SGHRS and CDR2 YFSETQ. The chain's CDR3 is CASSLTPPEGKNIQYF. CDR3 bases: TGCGCCAGCAGCTTGACGCCTCCTGAGGGGAAAAACATTCAGTACTTC.

In its sample, this clonotype was seen many times. The rearrangement joins TRBV20-1 to TRBJ2-7, with 10 bases fitting TRBD1. Losses at the gene ends were 0 bases for V and 5 bases for J; bases not matched to a gene: 13. CDR1 is DFQATT, CDR2 SNEGSKA, per germline (reference sequence). This CDR3 spans 17 amino acids. The CDR3 sequence: CSARERQGATSLHEQYF. DNA for the CDR3: TGCAGTGCTAGAGAACGACAGGGGGCAACTAGCTTACACGAGCAGTACTTC.

For this clonotype: A clone one base away is much larger, so this may be a read error. The rearrangement links TRBV15 to TRBJ2-5; no clear D. CDR1 and CDR2 (germline): LNHNV, YYDKDF (reference sequence). Trimming pared 5 bases from V and 2 bases from J, leaving 9 bases between. This CDR3 contains 13 residues. The CDR3 nucleotides are TGTGCCACCAGCTTCACGAGGCAAGAGACCCAGTACTTC. Encoded protein: CATSFTRQETQYF.

The CDR3 reads CASSQSNRGLLYEQYF. The CDR3 DNA reads as TGTGCCAGCAGCCAATCCAACAGGGGCCTTCTCTACGAGCAGTACTTC. This chain uses TRBV4-2 with TRBJ2-7, with 7 bases that match TRBD1. V was clipped by 2 bases and J by 3 bases; unmatched bases: 10. The CDR3 runs 16 residues. CDR1 and CDR2 from the germline V gene are LGHNA and YNFKEQ.

The genes are TRBV3-1 and TRBJ2-1, with a possible D match to TRBD2 (6 bases). The V gene lost 1 base and the J gene lost 4 bases, with 11 bases spanning the gap. There are 15 residues in the CDR3. The germline gives CDR1 LGHDT, CDR2 YNNKEL (reference sequence). CDR3 in DNA: TGTGCCAGCAGCCAAGTTCTTCGGGGGTACAATGAGCAGTTCTTC. Its translation is CASSQVLRGYNEQFF.